The T cell receptor beta chain described here comes from a study of T cell responses to AZD1222 COVID-19 vaccine. Study-level results: Repertoires were sampled only after the peak T cell response.

Trimming stripped 0 bases from V and 1 base from J, with 11 bases between. CDR1 SGHNT and CDR2 YYREEE come from the germline V gene (reference sequence). This CDR3 has 15 amino acids. Measured with immunoSEQ multiplex PCR; TCRdb has only the in-frame clones, and not every one. The data show 55,000 to 80,000 clones, 84% seen once. This clone was seen a handful of times. Its antigen is still unknown. V is TRBV5-4 and J is TRBJ2-7; D is possibly TRBD1 (5 bases). Sequenced here: peripheral blood, sampled on day 0 of AZD1222 vaccination. This clonotype originated in an adult in good health. CDR3 protein: CASSLVGVRSYEQYF. In DNA form, the CDR3 reads TGTGCCAGCAGCTTGGTAGGGGTCAGATCCTACGAGCAGTACTTC. The full variable domain, its missing parts supplied by reference TRBV5-4 and TRBJ2-7, is ETGVTQSPTHLIKTRGQQVTLRCSSQSGHNTVSWYQQALGQGPQFIFQYYREEENGRGNFPPRFSGLQFPNYSSELNVNALELDDSALYLCASSLVGVRSYEQYFGPGTRLTVT.